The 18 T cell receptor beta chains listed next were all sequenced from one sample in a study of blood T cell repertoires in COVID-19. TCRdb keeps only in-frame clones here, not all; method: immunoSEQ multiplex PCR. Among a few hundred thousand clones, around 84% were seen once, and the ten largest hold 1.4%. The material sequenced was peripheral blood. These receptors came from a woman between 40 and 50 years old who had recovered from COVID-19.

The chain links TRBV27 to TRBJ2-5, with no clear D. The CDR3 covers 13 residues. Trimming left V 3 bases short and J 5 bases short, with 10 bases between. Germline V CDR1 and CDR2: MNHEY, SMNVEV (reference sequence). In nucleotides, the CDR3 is TGTGCCAGCAGTTTTGGGCAATTTGAGACCCAGTACTTC. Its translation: CASSFGQFETQYF.

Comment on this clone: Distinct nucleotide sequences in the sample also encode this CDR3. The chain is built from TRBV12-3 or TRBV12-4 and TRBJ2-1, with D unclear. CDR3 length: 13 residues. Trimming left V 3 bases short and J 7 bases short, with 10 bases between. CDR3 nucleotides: TGTGCCAGCAGTTTTTCTGGCAGAAATGAGCAGTTCTTC. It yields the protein CASSFSGRNEQFF.

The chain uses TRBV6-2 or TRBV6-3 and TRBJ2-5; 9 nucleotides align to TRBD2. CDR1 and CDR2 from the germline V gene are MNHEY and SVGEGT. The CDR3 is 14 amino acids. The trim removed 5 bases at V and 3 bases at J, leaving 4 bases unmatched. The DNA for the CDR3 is TGTGCCAGCAGTGTCGGGACTAGCAAAGAGACCCAGTACTTC. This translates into CASSVGTSKETQYF.

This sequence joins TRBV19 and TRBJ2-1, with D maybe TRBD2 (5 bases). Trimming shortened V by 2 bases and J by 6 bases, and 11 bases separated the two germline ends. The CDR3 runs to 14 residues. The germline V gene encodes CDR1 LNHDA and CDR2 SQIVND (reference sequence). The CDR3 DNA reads TGTGCCAGTAGTATAATCCTAGGAGGCAATGAGCAGTTCTTC. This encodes CASSIILGGNEQFF. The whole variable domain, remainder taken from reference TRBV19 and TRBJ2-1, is DGGITQSPKYLFRKEGQNVTLSCEQNLNHDAMYWYRQDPGQGLRLIYYSQIVNDFQKGDIAEGYSVSREKKESFPLTVTSAQKNPTAFYLCASSIILGGNEQFFGPGTRLTVL.

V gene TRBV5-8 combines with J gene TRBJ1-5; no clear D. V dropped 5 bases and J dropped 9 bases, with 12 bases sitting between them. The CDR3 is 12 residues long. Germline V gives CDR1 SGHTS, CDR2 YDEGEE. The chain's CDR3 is CASSLEEGPQHF. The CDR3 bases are TGTGCCAGCAGTCTAGAGGAGGGGCCCCAGCATTTT. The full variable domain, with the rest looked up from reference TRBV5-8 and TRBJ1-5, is EAGVTQSPTHLIKTRGQQATLRCSPISGHTSVYWYQQALGLGLQFLLWYDEGEERNRGNFPPRFSGRQFPNYSSELNVNALELEDSALYLCASSLEEGPQHFGDGTRLSIL.

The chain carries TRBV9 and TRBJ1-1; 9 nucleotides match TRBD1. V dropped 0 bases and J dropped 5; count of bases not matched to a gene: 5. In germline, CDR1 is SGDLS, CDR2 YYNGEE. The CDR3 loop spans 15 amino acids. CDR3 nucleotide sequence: TGTGCCAGCAGCGTAGGGGGGACAGGGAGGACTGAAGCTTTCTTT. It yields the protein CASSVGGTGRTEAFF.

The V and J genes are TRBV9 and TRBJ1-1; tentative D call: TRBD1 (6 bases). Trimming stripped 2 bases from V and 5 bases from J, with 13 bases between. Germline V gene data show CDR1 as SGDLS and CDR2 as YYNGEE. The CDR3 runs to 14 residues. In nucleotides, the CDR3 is TGTGCCAGCAGCGTGAGCCAGGGGTATACTGAAGCTTTCTTT. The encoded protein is CASSVSQGYTEAFF.

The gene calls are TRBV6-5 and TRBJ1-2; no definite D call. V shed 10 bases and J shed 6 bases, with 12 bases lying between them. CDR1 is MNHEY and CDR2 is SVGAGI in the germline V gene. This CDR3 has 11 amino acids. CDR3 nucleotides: TGTGCCACTGCTTTGGGAGATGGCTACACCTTC. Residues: CATALGDGYTF.

DNA for the CDR3: TGTGCCAGCAGTGACGTTATGAACACTGAAGCTTTCTTT. Translation: CASSDVMNTEAFF. The V and J genes are TRBV6-4 and TRBJ1-1; D is unclear. Trimming left V 2 bases short and J 0 bases short, with 4 bases between. Germline V gene lookup returns CDR1 MRHNA and CDR2 SNTAGT. The CDR3 has 13 amino acids.

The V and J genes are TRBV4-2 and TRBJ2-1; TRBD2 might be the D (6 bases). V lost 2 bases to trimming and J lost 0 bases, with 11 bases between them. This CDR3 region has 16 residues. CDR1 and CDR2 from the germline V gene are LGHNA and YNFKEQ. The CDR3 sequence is CASSQQAGNSYNEQFF. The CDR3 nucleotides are TGTGCCAGCAGCCAACAGGCGGGGAACTCCTACAATGAGCAGTTCTTC.

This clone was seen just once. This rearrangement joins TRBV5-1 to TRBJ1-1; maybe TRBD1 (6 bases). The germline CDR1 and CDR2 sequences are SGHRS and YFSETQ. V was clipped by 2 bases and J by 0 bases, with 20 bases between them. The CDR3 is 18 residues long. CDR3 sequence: CASSLMARGRSMNTEAFF. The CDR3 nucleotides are TGCGCCAGCAGCTTAATGGCCAGGGGAAGATCAATGAACACTGAAGCTTTCTTT.

The CDR3 sequence: CASSLGRGQGMDEQYF. The CDR3 coding sequence is TGTGCCAGCAGCTTAGGACGCGGACAGGGGATGGACGAGCAGTACTTC. The gene calls are TRBV13 and TRBJ2-7; 9 bases map to TRBD1. V shed 0 bases and J 5 bases; nucleotides not matched to a gene: 8. Germline CDR1 and CDR2: PRHDT and FYEKMQ (reference sequence). The CDR3 length is 16 residues.

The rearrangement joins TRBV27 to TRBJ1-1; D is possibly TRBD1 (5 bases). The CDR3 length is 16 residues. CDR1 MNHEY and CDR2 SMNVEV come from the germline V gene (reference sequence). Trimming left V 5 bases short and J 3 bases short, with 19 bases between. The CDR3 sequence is CASSPGLLVSYTEAFF. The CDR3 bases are TGTGCCAGCAGTCCGGGACTTCTAGTGAGTTACACTGAAGCTTTCTTT.

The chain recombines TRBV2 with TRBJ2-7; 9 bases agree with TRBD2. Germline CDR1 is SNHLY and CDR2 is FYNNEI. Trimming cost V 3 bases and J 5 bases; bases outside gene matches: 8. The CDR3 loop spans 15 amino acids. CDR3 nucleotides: TGTGCCAGCAGTGACTCTAGCGGGGCCCCCCACGAGCAGTACTTC. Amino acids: CASSDSSGAPHEQYF.

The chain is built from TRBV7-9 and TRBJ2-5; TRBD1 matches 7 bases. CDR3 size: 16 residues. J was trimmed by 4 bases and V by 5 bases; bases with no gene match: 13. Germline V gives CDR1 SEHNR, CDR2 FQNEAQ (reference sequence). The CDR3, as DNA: TGTGCCAGCAGCCCACGGAGCCACAGGGGTTTAGAGACCCAGTACTTC. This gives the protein CASSPRSHRGLETQYF.

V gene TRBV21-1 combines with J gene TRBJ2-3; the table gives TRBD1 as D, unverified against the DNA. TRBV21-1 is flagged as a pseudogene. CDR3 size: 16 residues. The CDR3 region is CASSPGQGLRGDTQYF. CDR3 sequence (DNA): TGTGCCAGCAGCCCGGGACAGGGTCTTCGGGGAGATACGCAGTATTTT.

This CDR3 reads CASSPPWTGSAGELFF. Here the CDR3 DNA reads TGTGCCAGCTCACCACCGTGGACAGGGTCTGCCGGGGAGCTGTTTTTT. The chain carries TRBV18 and TRBJ2-2; TRBD1 aligns across 8 bases. The trim removed 0 bases at V and 6 bases at J, leaving 6 bases unmatched. Germline CDR1 and CDR2: KGHSH and LQKENI. The CDR3 has 16 residues.

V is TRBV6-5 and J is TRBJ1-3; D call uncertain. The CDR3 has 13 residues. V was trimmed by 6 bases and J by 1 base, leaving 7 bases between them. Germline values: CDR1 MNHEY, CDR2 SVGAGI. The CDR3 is CASRTPSGNTIYF. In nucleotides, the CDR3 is TGTGCCAGCAGAACTCCATCTGGAAACACCATATATTTT.